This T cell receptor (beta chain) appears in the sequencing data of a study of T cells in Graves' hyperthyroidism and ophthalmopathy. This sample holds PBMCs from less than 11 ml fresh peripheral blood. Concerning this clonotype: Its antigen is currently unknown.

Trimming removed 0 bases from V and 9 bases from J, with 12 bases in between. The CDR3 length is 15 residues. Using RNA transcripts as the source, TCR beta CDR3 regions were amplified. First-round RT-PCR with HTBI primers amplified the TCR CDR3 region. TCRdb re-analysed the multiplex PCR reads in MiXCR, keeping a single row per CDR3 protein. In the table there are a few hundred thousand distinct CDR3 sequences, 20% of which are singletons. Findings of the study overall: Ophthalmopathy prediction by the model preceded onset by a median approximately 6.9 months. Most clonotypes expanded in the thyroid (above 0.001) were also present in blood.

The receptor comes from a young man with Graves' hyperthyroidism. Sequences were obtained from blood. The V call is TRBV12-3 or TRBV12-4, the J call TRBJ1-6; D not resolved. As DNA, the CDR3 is TGTGCCAGCAGTTTAGCGAGCGGGCGCGGTTCACCCCTCCACTTT. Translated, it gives CASSLASGRGSPLHF.